Presented here are 24 T cell receptor beta chains from one specimen sequenced in a study of sequential checkpoint blockade in melanoma. Sample treatment: randomized to nivolumab then ipilimumab (arm A) or the reverse (arm B). Libraries were prepared by immunoSEQ multiplex PCR; TCRdb keeps only in-frame clonotypes and omits some of them. The sample records about 9,200 clones, approximately 23% being singletons. Specimen: tumor tissue (inferred from file names), collected from a patient given nivolumab and ipilimumab in sequence. Source of these receptors: a human donor with melanoma.

There are a few counts of this clone. This chain links TRBV6-8 with TRBJ2-2; 9 nucleotides match TRBD2. J lost 1 base, V lost 6 bases, and 6 bases had no gene match. Germline V gives CDR1 MNHGY, CDR2 SAAAGT. The CDR3 length is 16 residues. CDR3 sequence reads: CASRESAGGNTGELFF. In DNA form, the CDR3 reads TGTGCCAGCAGGGAATCAGCGGGGGGGAACACCGGGGAGCTGTTTTTT.

In nucleotides, the CDR3 is TGCAGCGTTGATCCAGGGACGGACTATGGCTACACCTTC. Protein product: CSVDPGTDYGYTF. The rearrangement uses TRBV29-1 and TRBJ1-2; maybe TRBD1 (5 bases). Germline lookup yields CDR1 SQVTM and CDR2 ANQGSEA. The ends were cut back, 3 bases at V and 3 bases at J, with 11 bases in the middle. The CDR3 contains 13 residues.

The chain uses TRBV9 and TRBJ1-4, with D possibly being TRBD1 (6 bases). Trimming stripped 5 bases from V and 7 bases from J, with 9 bases between. The CDR3 runs 12 residues. Germline V gene data show CDR1 as SGDLS and CDR2 as YYNGEE. The CDR3 loop is CASSAQGEKLFF. The CDR3 region has the DNA TGTGCCAGCAGTGCACAGGGTGAAAAACTGTTTTTT.

This clone was recorded a few times. The chain employs TRBV6-8 and TRBJ1-6; TRBD1 is a possible D gene (5 bases). Germline lookup yields CDR1 MNHGY and CDR2 SAAAGT. Trimming removed 7 bases from V and 8 bases from J, with 9 bases in between. CDR3 length equals 12 residues. As DNA, the CDR3 is TGTGCCAGCAAAGGGGAGGATTCACCCCTCCACTTT. Amino acids: CASKGEDSPLHF.

The genes are TRBV4-1 and TRBJ1-2; possible D gene TRBD1, 5 bases. The CDR3 runs to 15 residues. V lost 0 bases and J 7 bases, leaving 15 bases between the germline ends. The germline CDR1 and CDR2 sequences are MGHRA and YSYEKL. The chain's CDR3 is CASSQDRGSRRGYTF. CDR3 DNA sequence: TGCGCCAGCAGCCAAGATAGGGGCAGCAGACGTGGCTACACCTTC.

Concerning this clone itself: The junction shows a germline mismatch at one end, possibly a read error. The chain couples TRBV7-7 to TRBJ2-3, with 7 bases that match TRBD2. Germline lookup yields CDR1 SSHAT and CDR2 FNYEAQ (reference sequence). This CDR3 contains 17 residues. Here the CDR3 DNA reads TGTGCCAGAAGCTTGACCCCCCGGGGAGGGCCGGAGGTTACGCAGTATTTT. It translates to CARSLTPRGGPEVTQYF.

This clone was counted between two and nine times. The chain employs TRBV12-5 and TRBJ1-2, with a tentative D call TRBD1 (6 bases). Germline CDR1 is LGHNT and CDR2 is FRNRAP. The V gene lost 6 bases and the J gene lost 4 bases, with 9 bases spanning the gap. CDR3 length: 12 amino acids. The CDR3 region is CASGTDSYGYTF. The DNA of the CDR3 is TGTGCTAGTGGCACGGACAGCTATGGCTACACCTTC.

This clone was seen more than once but under ten times. This CDR3 is CAWSFRDRGGYTF. Written as DNA, the CDR3 is TGTGCCTGGAGTTTCCGGGACAGGGGGGGCTACACCTTC. This chain joins TRBV30 and TRBJ1-2, with TRBD1 matching 11 bases. V shed 2 bases, J shed 8 bases, and the junction held 4 bases outside the gene matches. Germline CDR1 GTSNPN, CDR2 SVGIG (reference sequence). CDR3 length: 13 residues.

This clone was counted between two and nine times. The V and J genes are TRBV28 and TRBJ1-5; perhaps TRBD1 as D (6 bases). Germline values: CDR1 MDHEN, CDR2 SYDVKM. The germline V and J ends were trimmed by 3 bases and 0 bases, with 15 bases remaining between them. The CDR3 totals 17 residues. As DNA, the CDR3 is TGTGCCAGCAGTTTGAGGGGGACGGTTTATAGCAATCAGCCCCAGCATTTT. This codes for CASSLRGTVYSNQPQHF.

The chain employs TRBV1 and TRBJ2-1; the table's D call of TRBD1 was not tested on the DNA. TRBV1 is flagged as a pseudogene. The CDR3 is made up of 16 amino acids. In DNA, the CDR3 is TGCGCCAGCAGCCAAGAGGTCAGGGGGTCGAACAATGAGCAGTTCTTC. The encoded protein is CASSQEVRGSNNEQFF.

The CDR3 nucleotides read TGTGCCAGTAGCCGCCGAGAGGGGGACTATGGCTACACCTTC. As protein: CASSRREGDYGYTF. This rearrangement joins TRBV19 to TRBJ1-2; a possible D gene is TRBD1 (6 bases). Germline V lookup: CDR1 LNHDA, CDR2 SQIVND (reference sequence). Trimming left V 6 bases short and J 3 bases short, with 14 bases between. The CDR3 spans 14 residues. The variable domain in full, with the rest retrieved from reference TRBV19 and TRBJ1-2, is DGGITQSPKYLFRKEGQNVTLSCEQNLNHDAMYWYRQDPGQGLRLIYYSQIVNDFQKGDIAEGYSVSREKKESFPLTVTSAQKNPTAFYLCASSRREGDYGYTFGSGTRLTVV.

This clone was seen at least ten times. This chain joins TRBV11-3 and TRBJ1-6; TRBD1 might be the D (5 bases). Deletions cut 5 bases from V and 6 bases from J, with 11 bases between. The CDR3 consists of 14 residues. Germline V gene sequence: CDR1 SGHNT, CDR2 YENEEA. The chain's CDR3 is CASSPGGFNSPLHF. As DNA, the CDR3 is TGTGCCAGCAGCCCTGGGGGGTTTAATTCACCCCTCCACTTT.

This clone has a handful of counts. This chain uses TRBV11-3 with TRBJ1-2, with a possible D match to TRBD1 (6 bases). In germline, CDR1 is SGHNT, CDR2 YENEEA. The CDR3 extends over 15 amino acids. V lost 1 base to trimming and J lost 7 bases, with 16 bases between them. This CDR3 is CASSLGGFLDSGYTF. In DNA, the CDR3 is TGTGCCAGCAGCTTAGGAGGTTTTTTGGACAGTGGCTACACCTTC.

The gene calls are TRBV6-8 and TRBJ1-1, with 7 bases lining up with TRBD1. J gave up 1 base and V 2 bases, and 1 base lay outside the gene matches. Germline V gives CDR1 MNHGY, CDR2 SAAAGT. This CDR3 spans 14 amino acids. CDR3 protein: CASSYRTGNTEAFF. The CDR3 DNA is TGTGCCAGCAGTTACCGGACAGGGAACACTGAAGCTTTCTTT.

The chain links TRBV6-8 to TRBJ1-6; 8 bases align to TRBD1. The J segment lost 9 bases and the V segment lost 2 bases, leaving 15 bases of the junction unmatched. This CDR3 contains 18 residues. The germline V gene encodes CDR1 MNHGY and CDR2 SAAAGT. The CDR3 region is CASSYKGTGQGPTSPLHF. For the CDR3, the DNA is TGTGCCAGCAGTTACAAGGGGACAGGCCAGGGACCGACTTCACCCCTCCACTTT.

This clone has at least ten counts. In DNA form, the CDR3 reads TGTGCCAGCAGCTTAGTCTCAGCGGGGGGCAGGGAGACCCAGTACTTC. This translates into CASSLVSAGGRETQYF. The rearrangement joins TRBV11-3 to TRBJ2-5, with 9 bases fitting TRBD2. V lost 1 base to trimming and J lost 5 bases; unmatched junction nucleotides: 8. Germline V gene data show CDR1 as SGHNT and CDR2 as YENEEA. The CDR3 is 16 residues long.

The chain links TRBV12-5 to TRBJ1-5; D perhaps matches TRBD1 (5 bases). The CDR3 length is 15 residues. CDR1 is LGHNT and CDR2 is FRNRAP in the germline V gene. The CDR3 protein is CASTRGANSNQPQHF. The CDR3 DNA sequence: TGTGCCAGCACCCGAGGGGCAAATAGCAATCAGCCCCAGCATTTT.

The J gene is TRBJ2-2, the V gene TRBV19; a possible D gene is TRBD1 (5 bases). V lost 7 bases to trimming and J lost 1 base, with 16 bases between them. Germline CDR1 LNHDA, CDR2 SQIVND (reference sequence). The CDR3 consists of 16 residues. The CDR3 loop is CASTSSWGQNTGELFF. CDR3 nucleotides: TGTGCCAGTACCAGTTCCTGGGGCCAGAACACCGGGGAGCTGTTTTTT.

This rearrangement joins TRBV19 to TRBJ2-2; 9 bases fit TRBD1. CDR3 length: 16 residues. The J segment lost 4 bases and the V segment lost 5 bases, leaving 8 bases of the junction unmatched. In germline, CDR1 is LNHDA, CDR2 SQIVND (reference sequence). Here the CDR3 DNA reads TGTGCCAGTAGTGTACAGGGGGCTCAGGGCACCGGGGAGCTGTTTTTT. Amino acids: CASSVQGAQGTGELFF.

This clone was found many times. This chain links TRBV6-8 with TRBJ1-1; D is unresolved. Trimming removed 8 bases at V and 6 bases at J, with 16 bases between. Germline values: CDR1 MNHGY, CDR2 SAAAGT. The CDR3 has 13 amino acids. The CDR3 region has the DNA TGTGCCAGCTTGAAATGGAGCGGGGCTGAAGCTTTCTTT. Translation gives CASLKWSGAEAFF.

This clone has a handful of counts. The chain is built from TRBV9 and TRBJ2-1; TRBD2 agrees at 10 bases. The V and J ends lost 2 bases and 8 bases, in that order; junction bases with no gene match: 16. The CDR3 is 18 residues long. The germline gives CDR1 SGDLS, CDR2 YYNGEE. Here the CDR3 reads CASSVRASGGLDVDEQFF. The CDR3 DNA reads TGTGCCAGCAGCGTGCGGGCTAGCGGGGGCCTCGATGTGGATGAGCAGTTCTTC.

This clone was observed a handful of times. This chain joins TRBV28 and TRBJ2-7, with 7 nucleotides matching TRBD2. V dropped 6 bases and J dropped 0; count of bases not matched to a gene: 5. In germline, CDR1 is MDHEN, CDR2 SYDVKM. The CDR3 consists of 14 residues. The CDR3 here is CASSERGFSYEQYF. CDR3 in DNA: TGTGCCAGCAGCGAGCGGGGTTTCTCCTACGAGCAGTACTTC. The full variable domain, completed using reference TRBV28 and TRBJ2-7, is DVKVTQSSRYLVKRTGEKVFLECVQDMDHENMFWYRQDPGLGLRLIYFSYDVKMKEKGDIPEGYSVSREKKERFSLILESASTNQTSMYLCASSERGFSYEQYFGPGTRLTVT.

The gene calls are TRBV6-8 and TRBJ1-2; D unclear. CDR1 is MNHGY, CDR2 SAAAGT, per germline. Between the trimmed V and J ends, which lost 5 bases and 2 bases, there was a span of 9 bases. There are 13 residues in the CDR3. CDR3: CASSGGLNYGYTF. CDR3 nucleotides: TGTGCCAGCAGTGGCGGACTGAACTATGGCTACACCTTC.

The gene calls are TRBV18 and TRBJ2-2, with D perhaps given as TRBD1 or TRBD2 (5 bases each). Germline V gene data show CDR1 as KGHSH and CDR2 as LQKENI. Trimming removed 0 bases at V and 3 bases at J, with 11 bases between. CDR3 length: 16 residues. CDR3 nucleotide sequence: TGTGCCAGCTCACCACCGAGGGGTTGGGACACCGGGGAGCTGTTTTTT. Translating gives CASSPPRGWDTGELFF.